These 5 T cell receptor beta chains came from one sample sequenced in a study of T cell responses to AZD1222 COVID-19 vaccine. The data were produced by immunoSEQ multiplex PCR, yet TCRdb's version contains in-frame clones alone and is incomplete. This table has 130,000 or so clones, approximately 95% appearing once. Material: peripheral blood, obtained on day 0 of MenACWY control vaccination. The source of these receptors is an adult in good health.

This clone was observed once. This chain connects TRBV9 to TRBJ2-1, with 7 bases that match TRBD1. This CDR3 comprises 12 residues. The J segment lost 9 bases and the V segment lost 2 bases, leaving 2 bases of the junction unmatched. Germline values: CDR1 SGDLS, CDR2 YYNGEE. The CDR3 sequence: CASSVYRGEQFF. Written as DNA, the CDR3 is TGTGCCAGCAGCGTTTACAGGGGTGAGCAGTTCTTC.

This clone was recorded once. The chain employs TRBV9 and TRBJ2-6; no clear D. Germline CDR1 and CDR2: SGDLS and YYNGEE. This CDR3 comprises 15 residues. Trimming shortened V by 3 bases and J by 3 bases, and 10 bases separated the two germline ends. CDR3 protein: CASSAQTYGANVLTF. CDR3 sequence (DNA): TGTGCCAGCAGCGCGCAGACATATGGGGCCAACGTCCTGACTTTC.

This rearrangement joins TRBV2 to TRBJ1-2, with 7 positions matching TRBD1. Trimming took 8 bases from V and 4 from J; bases not matched to a gene: 10. The CDR3 has 14 residues. Germline assignment: CDR1 SNHLY and CDR2 FYNNEI. CDR3 loop: CASLGTESLYGYTF. In DNA form, the CDR3 reads TGTGCCAGCCTAGGGACAGAAAGTCTCTATGGCTACACCTTC.

Points on this clone: Other DNA sequences in this specimen translate into the identical CDR3. The rearrangement links TRBV6-2 or TRBV6-3 to TRBJ1-2; no firm D call. The V end lost 2 bases, the J end lost 4 bases, and 2 bases lay between the germline ends. The CDR3 consists of 11 residues. Germline CDR1 MNHEY, CDR2 SVGEGT. The CDR3 coding sequence is TGTGCCAGCAGTTACCTCTATGGCTACACCTTC. Protein product: CASSYLYGYTF.

The CDR3 nucleotides are TGCGCCAGCAGTGAAGGTAGAGGGACAGGGAGGACAGATACGCAGTATTTT. Translating gives CASSEGRGTGRTDTQYF. This chain joins TRBV10-1 and TRBJ2-3, with 9 bases lining up with TRBD1. Losses at the gene ends were 3 bases for V and 3 bases for J; bases not matched to a gene: 10. CDR1 is WNHNN, CDR2 SYGVQD, per germline (reference sequence). The CDR3 totals 17 residues.